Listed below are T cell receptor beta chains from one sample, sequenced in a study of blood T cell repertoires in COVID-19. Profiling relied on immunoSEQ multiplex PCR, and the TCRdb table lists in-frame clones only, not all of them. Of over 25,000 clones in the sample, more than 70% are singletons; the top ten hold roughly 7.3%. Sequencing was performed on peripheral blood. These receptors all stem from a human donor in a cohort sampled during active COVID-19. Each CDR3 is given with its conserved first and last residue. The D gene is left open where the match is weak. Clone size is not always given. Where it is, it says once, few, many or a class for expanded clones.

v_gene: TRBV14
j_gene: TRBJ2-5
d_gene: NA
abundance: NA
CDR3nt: TGTGCCAGCAGCCAAGGTTCCGGGATGGAGACCCAGTACTTC
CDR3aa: CASSQGSGMETQYF

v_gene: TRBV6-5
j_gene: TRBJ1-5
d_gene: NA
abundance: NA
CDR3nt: TGTGCCAGCAGGGCCTGGTTTGGCAATCAGCCCCAGCATTTT
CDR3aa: CASRAWFGNQPQHF

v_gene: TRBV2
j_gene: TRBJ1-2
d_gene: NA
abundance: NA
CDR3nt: TGTGCCAGCAGTTACAGGGTAGACTATGGCTACACCTTC
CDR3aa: CASSYRVDYGYTF

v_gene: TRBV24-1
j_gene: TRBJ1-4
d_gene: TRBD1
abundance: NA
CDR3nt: TGTGCCACCAGTGATTCGGGACAGGGGCAGGATGAAAAACTGTTTTTT
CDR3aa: CATSDSGQGQDEKLFF

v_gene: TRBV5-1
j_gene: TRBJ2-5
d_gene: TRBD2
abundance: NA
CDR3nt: TGCGCCAGCAGCCACCGGACTAGCGGGGTGGGAGAGACCCAGTACTTC
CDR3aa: CASSHRTSGVGETQYF

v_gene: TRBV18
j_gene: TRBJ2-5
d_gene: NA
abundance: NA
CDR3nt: TGTGCCAGCTCACCACCCCAACAAGAGACCCAGTACTTC
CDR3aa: CASSPPQQETQYF

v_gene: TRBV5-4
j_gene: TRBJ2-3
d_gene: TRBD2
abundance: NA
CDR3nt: TGTGCCAGCAGCTCGATAGGGACTAACACAGATACGCAGTATTTT
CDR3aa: CASSSIGTNTDTQYF

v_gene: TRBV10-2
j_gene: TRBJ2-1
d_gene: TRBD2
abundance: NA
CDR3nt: TGCGCCAGCAGTGTTAGACTAGCGGGATTTGAGCAGTTCTTC
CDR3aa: CASSVRLAGFEQFF

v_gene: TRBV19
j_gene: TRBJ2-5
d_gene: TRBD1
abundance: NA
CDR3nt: TGTGCCAGTAGAGCTTCCGGGACAGGGGGGGAGACCCAGTACTTC
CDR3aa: CASRASGTGGETQYF

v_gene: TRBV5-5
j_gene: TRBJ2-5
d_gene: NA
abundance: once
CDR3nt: TGTGCCAGCAGCTTGGAGGGGCGGGAGACCCAGTACTTC
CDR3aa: CASSLEGRETQYF

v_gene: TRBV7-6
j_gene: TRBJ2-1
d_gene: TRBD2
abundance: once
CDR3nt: TGTGCCAGCAGCTTAGCGCGGACTAGCCTGGATGAGCAGTTCTTC
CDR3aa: CASSLARTSLDEQFF

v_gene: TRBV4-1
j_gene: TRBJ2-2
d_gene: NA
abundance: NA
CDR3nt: TGCGCCAGCAGCCAAGAAGATTTGGGGCGAGAAAACACCGGGGAGCTGTTTTTT
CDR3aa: CASSQEDLGRENTGELFF

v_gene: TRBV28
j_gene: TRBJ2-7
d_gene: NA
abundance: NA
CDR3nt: TGTGCCAGCAGTTTAATCTCAGGGGCCACCTACGAGCAGTACTTC
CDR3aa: CASSLISGATYEQYF

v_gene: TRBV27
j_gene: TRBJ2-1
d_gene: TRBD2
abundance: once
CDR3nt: TGTGCCAGCAGTCACCCGCCGGGACTAGCCTACAATGAGCAGTTCTTC
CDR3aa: CASSHPPGLAYNEQFF

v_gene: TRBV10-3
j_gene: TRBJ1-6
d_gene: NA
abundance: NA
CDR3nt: TGTGCCATCAGTCAGGGTTTCGGTTCACCCCTCCACTTT
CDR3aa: CAISQGFGSPLHF

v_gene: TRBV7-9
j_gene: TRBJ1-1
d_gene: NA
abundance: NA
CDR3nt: TGTGCCAGCAGCTCTCCGGGACTTTCGAACACTGAAGCTTTCTTT
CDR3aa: CASSSPGLSNTEAFF

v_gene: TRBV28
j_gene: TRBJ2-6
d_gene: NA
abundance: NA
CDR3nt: TGTGCCAGCAGTTTCAACCCTCGGGACATTAGTGACTCTGGGGCCAACGTCCTGACTTTC
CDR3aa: CASSFNPRDISDSGANVLTF

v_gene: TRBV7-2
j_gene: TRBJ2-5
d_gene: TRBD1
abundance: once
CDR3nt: TGTGCCAGCACCAAAGGGACAGGGGAAGAGACCCAGTACTTC
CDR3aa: CASTKGTGEETQYF

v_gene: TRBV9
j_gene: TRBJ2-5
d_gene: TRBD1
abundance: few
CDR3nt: TGTGCCAGCAGCCCCGGGACAGGGGAGACCCAGTACTTC
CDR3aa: CASSPGTGETQYF

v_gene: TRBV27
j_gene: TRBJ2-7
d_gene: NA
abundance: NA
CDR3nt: TGTGCCAGCAGTTTATGGAGGGCGGGGGAGCAGTACTTC
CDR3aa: CASSLWRAGEQYF

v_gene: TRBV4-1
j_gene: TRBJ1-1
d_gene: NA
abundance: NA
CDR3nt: TGCGCCAGCAGCCACGGGGGGTCCATGAACACTGAAGCTTTCTTT
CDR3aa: CASSHGGSMNTEAFF

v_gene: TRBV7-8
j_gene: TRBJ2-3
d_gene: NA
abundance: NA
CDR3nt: TGTGCCAGCACCTCTCTCCCAGGGTCCACAGATACGCAGTATTTT
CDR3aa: CASTSLPGSTDTQYF

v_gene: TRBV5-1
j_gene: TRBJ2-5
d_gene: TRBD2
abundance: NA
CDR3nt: TGCGCCAGCACCGCTAGCGGGGGATTAAGGGGAGAGACCCAGTACTTC
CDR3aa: CASTASGGLRGETQYF

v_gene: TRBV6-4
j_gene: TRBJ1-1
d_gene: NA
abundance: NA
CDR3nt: TGTGCCAGCAGTGACTCTTCCAGGGGAGACACTGAAGCTTTCTTT
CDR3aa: CASSDSSRGDTEAFF

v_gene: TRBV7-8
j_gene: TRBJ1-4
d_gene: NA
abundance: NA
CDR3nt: TGTGCCAGCAGCTCCGACCTGGGGGCGGAAAAACTGTTTTTT
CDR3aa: CASSSDLGAEKLFF